This T cell receptor beta chain was obtained from a study of T cells in women clearing cervical HPV infection. On the study more broadly: Control women cleared a single incident HPV16 infection within 12 months. Blood came at first lesion visit for cases, post-clearance for controls.

The repertoire was sequenced with immunoSEQ multiplex PCR; TCRdb's copy has only in-frame clones and lacks some. The table counts 11,000 to 15,000 clones; around 21% lies in the top ten. All donors had a single incident cervical HPV16 infection, not prevalent. Dot-blot hybridization genotyped cervical HPV amplified with MY09/MY11 PCR. The CDR3 spans 14 residues. CDR1 is GTSNPN and CDR2 is SVGIG in the germline V gene (reference sequence). V dropped 4 bases and J dropped 4; count of bases not matched to a gene: 8. A remark on this clone: The CDR3 end is not reached by the read, which stops 3 residues before it; the germline J gene fills it in.

The sample consisted of blood buffy coat. The J gene is TRBJ2-3, the V gene TRBV30; 7 positions agree with TRBD2. The receptor's source is a woman aged 18-69 years with a cervical HPV16 infection that either progressed to CIN3+ or cleared (not recorded which). Incomplete CDR3 DNA: TGTGCCTGGAAAGGGGACTATACCTCAGATACG. Translating gives CAWKGDYTSDT. The entire CDR3 sequence reads CAWKGDYTSDTQYF.